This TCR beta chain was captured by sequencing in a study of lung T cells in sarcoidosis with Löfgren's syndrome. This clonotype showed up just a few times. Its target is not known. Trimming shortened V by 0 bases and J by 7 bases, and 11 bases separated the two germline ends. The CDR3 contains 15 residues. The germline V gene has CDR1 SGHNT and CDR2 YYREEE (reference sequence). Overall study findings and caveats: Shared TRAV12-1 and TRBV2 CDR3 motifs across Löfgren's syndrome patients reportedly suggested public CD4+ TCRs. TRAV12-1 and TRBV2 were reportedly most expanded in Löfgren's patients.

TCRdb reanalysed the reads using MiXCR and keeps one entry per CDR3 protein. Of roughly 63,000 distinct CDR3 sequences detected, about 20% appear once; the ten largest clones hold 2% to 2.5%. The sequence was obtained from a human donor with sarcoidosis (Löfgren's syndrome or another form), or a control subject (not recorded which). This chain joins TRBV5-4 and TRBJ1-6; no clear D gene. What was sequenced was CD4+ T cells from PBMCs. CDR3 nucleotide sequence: TGTGCCAGCAGCTTGGAGCGGCAGCACAATTCACCCCTCCACTTT. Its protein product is CASSLERQHNSPLHF.